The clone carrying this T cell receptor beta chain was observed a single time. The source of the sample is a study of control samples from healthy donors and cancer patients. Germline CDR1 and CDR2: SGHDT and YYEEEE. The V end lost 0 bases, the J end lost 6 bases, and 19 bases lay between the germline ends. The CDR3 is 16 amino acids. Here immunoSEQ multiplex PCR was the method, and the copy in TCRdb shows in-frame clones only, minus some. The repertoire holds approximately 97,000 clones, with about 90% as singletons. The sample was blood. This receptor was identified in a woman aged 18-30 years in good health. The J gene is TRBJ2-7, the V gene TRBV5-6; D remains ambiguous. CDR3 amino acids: CASSLGVGFLKTEQYF. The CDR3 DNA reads TGTGCCAGCAGCTTGGGCGTCGGCTTTTTGAAAACCGAGCAGTACTTC.